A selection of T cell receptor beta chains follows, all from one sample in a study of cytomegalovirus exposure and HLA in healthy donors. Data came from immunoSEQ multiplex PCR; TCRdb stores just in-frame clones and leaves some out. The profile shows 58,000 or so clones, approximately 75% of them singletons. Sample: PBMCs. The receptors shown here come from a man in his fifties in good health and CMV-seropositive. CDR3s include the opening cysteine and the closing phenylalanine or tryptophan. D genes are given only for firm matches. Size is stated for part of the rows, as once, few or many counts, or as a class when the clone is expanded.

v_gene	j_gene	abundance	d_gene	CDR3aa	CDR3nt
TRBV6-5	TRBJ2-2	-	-	CASRDTGELFF	TGTGCCAGCCGAGACACCGGGGAGCTGTTTTTT
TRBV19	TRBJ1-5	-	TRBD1	CASSLPRGPGNQPQHF	TGTGCCAGTAGTCTACCTAGGGGGCCGGGCAATCAGCCCCAGCATTTT
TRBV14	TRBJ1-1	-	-	CASSLGGSLKMRAFF	TGTGCCAGCAGCCTGGGGGGGTCCCTTAAAATGCGAGCTTTCTTT
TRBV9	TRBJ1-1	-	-	CASSAGSGQNTEAFF	TGTGCCAGCAGCGCCGGCTCTGGACAGAACACTGAAGCTTTCTTT
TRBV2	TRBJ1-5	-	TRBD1	CASSEMRSGGDGQPQHF	TGTGCCAGCAGTGAAATGAGGTCAGGGGGCGACGGTCAGCCCCAGCATTTT
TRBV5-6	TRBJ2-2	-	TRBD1	CASSLEQGPNTGELFF	TGTGCCAGCAGCTTGGAACAGGGGCCTAACACCGGGGAGCTGTTTTTT
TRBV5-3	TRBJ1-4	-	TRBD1	CARTQRTGSNEKLFF	TGTGCCAGAACCCAGAGGACAGGGTCTAATGAAAAACTGTTTTTT
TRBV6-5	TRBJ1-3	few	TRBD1	CASSFGQGHTIYF	TGTGCCAGCAGTTTCGGACAGGGTCACACCATATATTTT
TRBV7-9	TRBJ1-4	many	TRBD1	CASSIRTGGAREKLFF	TGTGCCAGCAGCATCCGGACAGGGGGCGCTCGGGAAAAACTGTTTTTT
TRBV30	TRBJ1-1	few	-	CAWSRSVRGSEAFF	TGTGCCTGGAGTCGTTCAGTTCGAGGGTCAGAAGCTTTCTTT
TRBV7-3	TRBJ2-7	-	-	CASSLAGTRNEQYF	TGTGCCAGCAGCTTAGCCGGGACTCGCAACGAGCAGTACTTC
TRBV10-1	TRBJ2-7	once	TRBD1	CASSGGGRYEQYF	TGCGCCAGCAGTGGAGGGGGCCGTTACGAGCAGTACTTC
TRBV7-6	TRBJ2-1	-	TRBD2	CASSRGLAGENEQFF	TGTGCCAGCAGCCGGGGACTAGCGGGAGAGAATGAGCAGTTCTTC
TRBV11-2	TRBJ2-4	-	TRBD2	CASSLDGTSGRLKTKNIQYF	TGTGCCAGCAGCTTAGATGGGACTAGCGGGAGGTTAAAAACCAAAAACATTCAGTACTTC
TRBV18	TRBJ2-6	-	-	CASSPPIRVTGANVLTF	TGTGCCAGCTCACCACCAATCAGGGTGACTGGGGCCAACGTCCTGACTTTC
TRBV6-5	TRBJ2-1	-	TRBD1	CASSKTGGQYNEQFF	TGTGCCAGCAGCAAGACAGGGGGCCAGTACAATGAGCAGTTCTTC
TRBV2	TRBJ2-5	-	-	CASSPRTQETQYF	TGTGCCAGTAGTCCCCGGACTCAAGAGACCCAGTACTTC
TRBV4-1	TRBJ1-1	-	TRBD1	CASSQERRGLEAFF	TGCGCCAGCAGCCAAGAACGCAGGGGGCTCGAAGCTTTCTTT
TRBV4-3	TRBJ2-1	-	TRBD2	CASSQDKGLASNEQFF	TGCGCCAGCAGCCAAGATAAGGGACTAGCATCCAATGAGCAGTTCTTC
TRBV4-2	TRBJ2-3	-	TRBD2	CASSQGLAGSTDTQYF	TGTGCCAGCAGCCAAGGACTAGCGGGAAGCACAGATACGCAGTATTTT
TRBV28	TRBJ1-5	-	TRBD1	CASRYRQGSNQPQHF	TGTGCCAGCAGATATCGACAGGGATCCAATCAGCCCCAGCATTTT
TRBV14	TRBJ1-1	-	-	CASSQDKGVYTEAFF	TGTGCCAGCAGCCAAGATAAAGGGGTTTACACTGAAGCTTTCTTT
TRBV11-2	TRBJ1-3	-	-	CASSLQQGALGNTIYF	TGTGCCAGCAGCTTACAACAGGGCGCTCTAGGAAACACCATATATTTT
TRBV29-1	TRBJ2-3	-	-	CSASEGRTDTQYF	TGCAGCGCCTCAGAGGGTAGGACAGATACGCAGTATTTT
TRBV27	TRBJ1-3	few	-	CASSLSYTTVSGNTIYF	TGTGCCAGCAGTCTTTCCTATACGACAGTCTCTGGAAACACCATATATTTT
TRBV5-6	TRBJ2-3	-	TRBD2	CASSLTSGGTDTQYF	TGTGCCAGCAGCTTGACTAGCGGAGGCACAGATACGCAGTATTTT
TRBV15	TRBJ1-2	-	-	CATSKWGPGGYGYTF	TGTGCCACCAGCAAATGGGGCCCGGGGGGCTATGGCTACACCTTC
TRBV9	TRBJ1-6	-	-	CASSVGGDGYSPLHF	TGTGCCAGCAGCGTAGGAGGAGACGGTTACTCACCCCTCCACTTT
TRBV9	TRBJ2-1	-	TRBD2	CASSVGSGNRDTSSYNEQFF	TGTGCCAGCAGCGTAGGTAGCGGGAATCGGGATACAAGCTCCTACAATGAGCAGTTCTTC
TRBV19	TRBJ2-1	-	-	CASSSSSVKFF	TGTGCCAGTAGTTCATCTAGCGTCAAGTTCTTC
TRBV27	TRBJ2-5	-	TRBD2	CASSPASGPQETQYF	TGTGCCAGCAGTCCGGCTAGCGGGCCCCAAGAGACCCAGTACTTC
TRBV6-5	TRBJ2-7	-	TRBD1	CASSWSRGSYEQYF	TGTGCCAGCAGTTGGTCCAGGGGGAGTTACGAGCAGTACTTC
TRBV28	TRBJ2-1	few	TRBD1	CASSSTGGAYNEQFF	TGTGCCAGCAGTTCGACAGGGGGAGCCTACAATGAGCAGTTCTTC
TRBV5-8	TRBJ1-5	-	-	CASSWGDAPDQPQHF	TGTGCCAGCAGCTGGGGGGACGCCCCGGATCAGCCCCAGCATTTT
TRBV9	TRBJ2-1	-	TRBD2	CASSVRGGPYNEQFF	TGTGCCAGCAGCGTTCGGGGGGGCCCCTACAATGAGCAGTTCTTC
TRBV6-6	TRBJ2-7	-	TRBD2	CASSYLSGSYEQYF	TGTGCCAGCAGTTACTTAAGCGGGAGCTACGAGCAGTACTTC
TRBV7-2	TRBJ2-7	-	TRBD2	CASSLGLAWDEQYF	TGTGCCAGCAGCTTAGGACTAGCGTGGGACGAGCAGTACTTC
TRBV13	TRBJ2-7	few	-	CASSLGGGQSYEQYF	TGTGCCAGCAGCTTAGGAGGGGGACAATCCTACGAGCAGTACTTC
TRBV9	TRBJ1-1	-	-	CASSVEPGMNTEAFF	TGTGCCAGCAGCGTAGAACCGGGGATGAACACTGAAGCTTTCTTT
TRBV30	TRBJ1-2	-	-	CAWRFQALAGGYTF	TGTGCCTGGAGGTTCCAAGCCCTGGCGGGTGGCTACACCTTC
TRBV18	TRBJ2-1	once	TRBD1	CASSPDRVSYNEQFF	TGTGCCAGCTCCCCCGACAGGGTCTCCTACAATGAGCAGTTCTTC
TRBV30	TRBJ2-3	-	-	CACQVLPPTDTQYF	TGTGCCTGCCAGGTACTTCCCCCCACAGATACGCAGTATTTT